The subject of this entry is one T cell receptor (beta chain). This sample is drawn from a study of blood T cell repertoires in COVID-19. Study in general: The United States, Italy and Spain provided the acute and convalescent COVID-19 samples.

As processed by the authors: Cell counts per sample came from amplifying reference gene primers. The method was immunoSEQ multiplex PCR; TCRdb's version includes in-frame clones alone and lacks a portion of them. D and trimming were read from the DNA, whereas the V and J calls and clone size are those reported in that table. The sample lists roughly 500,000 clones, approximately 89% occurring once. Recruited during active infection, patients (from Seattle) were subsequently followed longitudinally. Per the germline V gene, CDR1 is MNHNY and CDR2 is SVGAGI (reference sequence). The CDR3 is 13 residues long. Trimming took 7 bases from V and 3 from J, leaving 13 bases between them.

Material for sequencing was peripheral blood. The chain combines TRBV6-6 with TRBJ2-7; the D gene is possibly TRBD2 (5 bases). The receptor was derived from a man aged 18 to 30 with COVID-19, enrolled during active disease. For the CDR3, the DNA is TGTGCCAGCACAAAGGGCGGGCTCTACGAGCAGTACTTC. As protein: CASTKGGLYEQYF.